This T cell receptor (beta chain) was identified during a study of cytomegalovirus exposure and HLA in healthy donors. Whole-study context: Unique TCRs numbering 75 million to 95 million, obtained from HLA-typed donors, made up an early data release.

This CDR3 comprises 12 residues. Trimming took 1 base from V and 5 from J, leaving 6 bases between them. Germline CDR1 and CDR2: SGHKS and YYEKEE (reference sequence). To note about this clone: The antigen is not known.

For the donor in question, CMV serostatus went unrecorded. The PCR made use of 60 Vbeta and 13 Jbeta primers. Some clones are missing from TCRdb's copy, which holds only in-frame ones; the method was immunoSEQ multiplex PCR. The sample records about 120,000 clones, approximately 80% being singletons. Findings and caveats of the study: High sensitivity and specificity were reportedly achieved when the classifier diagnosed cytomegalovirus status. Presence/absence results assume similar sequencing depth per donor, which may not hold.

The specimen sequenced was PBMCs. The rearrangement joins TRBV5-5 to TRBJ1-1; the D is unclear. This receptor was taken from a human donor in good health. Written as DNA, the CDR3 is TGTGCCAGCAGCTTGCGGGTAACTGAAGCTTTCTTT. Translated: CASSLRVTEAFF.